A selection of T cell receptor beta chains follows, all from one sample in a study of OX40 agonist ivuxolimab in advanced cancers. Profiling relied on immunoSEQ multiplex PCR, and the TCRdb table lists in-frame clones only, not all of them. The sample comprises around 94,000 clones, approximately 85% of which are singletons, and 3.8% rests with the top ten. Source: CD4+ or CD8+ T cells sorted from blood, taken in a trial of the OX40 agonist ivuxolimab. These receptor sequences come from an adult with an advanced solid tumor such as melanoma, head and neck, liver or kidney cancer. The CDR3 runs from the conserved cysteine through the conserved F or W. The D gene is left open where the match is weak. Some rows have no size entry. The others give once, few or many, or a class for an expanded clone.

V gene	clone size	J gene	D gene	CDR3 DNA	CDR3 protein
TRBV28	NA	TRBJ2-7	NA	TGTGCCAGCAGTAACCACGAAGGGACCAACGAGCAGTACTTC	CASSNHEGTNEQYF
TRBV7-9	NA	TRBJ2-5	NA	TGTGCCAGCAGCCTACAGGGTCAACAAGAGACCCAGTACTTC	CASSLQGQQETQYF
TRBV6-6	NA	TRBJ1-5	NA	TGTGCCAGCACCAAAGGAGATCAGGGAAGCAATCAGCCCCAGCATTTT	CASTKGDQGSNQPQHF
TRBV19	few	TRBJ2-7	TRBD2	TGTGCCAGTAGTAGCGGGAGGGGCTACGAGCAGTACTTC	CASSSGRGYEQYF
TRBV29-1	NA	TRBJ2-6	NA	TGCAGCGTCGTTCTCCGTCCCCTCTCTGGGGCCAACGTCCTGACTTTC	CSVVLRPLSGANVLTF
TRBV2	once	TRBJ1-5	NA	TGTGCCAGCAGTGATGGGACCGGGTATCAGCCCCAGCATTTT	CASSDGTGYQPQHF
TRBV14	NA	TRBJ2-5	NA	TGTGCCAGCAGCCAAGTAGAGACCCAGTACTTC	CASSQVETQYF
TRBV27	NA	TRBJ2-2	TRBD1	TGTGCCAGCAGTTTAACCGGGACAGGGTCCACCGGGGAGCTGTTTTTT	CASSLTGTGSTGELFF
TRBV11-3	once	TRBJ2-7	TRBD1	TGTGCCAGCAGCTTATGGGACAGGCAATTCGAGCAGTACTTC	CASSLWDRQFEQYF
TRBV7-2	NA	TRBJ2-6	NA	TGTGCCAGCAGCCCGCGGGGACGGCGCCTCTCTGGGGCCAACGTCCTGACTTTC	CASSPRGRRLSGANVLTF